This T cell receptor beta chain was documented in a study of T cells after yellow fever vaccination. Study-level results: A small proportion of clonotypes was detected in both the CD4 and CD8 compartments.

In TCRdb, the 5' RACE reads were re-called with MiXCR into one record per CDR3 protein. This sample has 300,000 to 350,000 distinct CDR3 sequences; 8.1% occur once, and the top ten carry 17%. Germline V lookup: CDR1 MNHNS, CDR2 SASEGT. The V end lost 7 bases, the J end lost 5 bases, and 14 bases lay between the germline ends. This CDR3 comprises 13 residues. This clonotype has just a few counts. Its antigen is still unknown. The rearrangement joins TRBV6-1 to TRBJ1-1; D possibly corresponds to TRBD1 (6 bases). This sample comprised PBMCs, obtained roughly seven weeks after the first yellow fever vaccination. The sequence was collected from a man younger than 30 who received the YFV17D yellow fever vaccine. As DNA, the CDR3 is TGTGCCAGCACGGCGGGGGCGAGGACTGAAGCTTTCTTT. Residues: CASTAGARTEAFF.